A selection of T cell receptor beta chains follows, all from one sample in a study of neoadjuvant anti-PD-1 for oral cavity cancer. Sequenced by immunoSEQ multiplex PCR; TCRdb stores in-frame clones only, minus some. The table includes 10,000 or so clones, around 70% detected once. Specimen: PBMCs, collected after nivolumab (anti-PD-1) treatment. These receptors all come from a person aged 35-80 years with oral cavity squamous cell carcinoma. CDR3s include the opening cysteine and the closing phenylalanine or tryptophan.

v_call cdr3_aa
TRBV5-5 CASSSYYGADYGYTF
TRBV9 CASSVGWAEGQPQHF
TRBV13 CASSLNRMNTEAFF
TRBV10-3 CALSGADKATQYF
TRBV15 CATSRDGQGNNEQFF
TRBV9 CASSVGTGHYEQYF
TRBV20-1 CSALAEETQYF
TRBV28 CASSSDRQHGYTF
TRBV11-2 CASSARRGNPTNEQFF
TRBV11-3 CASSPTPTTEAFF
TRBV19 CASSLLRDVSNQPQHF
TRBV19 CASNGVGANVLTF
TRBV5-1 CASSLKGRGAFVYGYTF
TRBV6-1 CASSEGLAGGPRNNEQFF
TRBV10-3 CAISELGTSGGASTDTQYF
TRBV10-2 CASRGQGGTQPQHF
TRBV7-9 CASSLALAGGFSYEQYF
TRBV7-9 CARGPDTQYF
TRBV7-2 CASSNYRTGNGQPQHF
TRBV9 CASSVGGTASGNTIYF
TRBV28 CAYGLAGGRTDTQYF
TRBV29-1 CSSLEEDRGHGYTF
TRBV19 CASGEGFSNQPQHF
TRBV6-6 CASNRETGLNTEAFF
TRBV30 CAWSPGLSSGNTIYF
TRBV29-1 CSVEGLTGNEQYF